This T cell receptor (beta chain) was captured in a study of CD8 T cells in ankylosing spondylitis. This clonotype was counted a few times. What it binds is unknown. General observations from the study: In ankylosing spondylitis patients, matched synovial fluid reportedly showed significant enrichment of disease-linked clones. Within peripheral blood, clones linked to disease were CD8+ and relatively rare. It appeared that ankylosing spondylitis blood was characterized by a TCR beta motif of fewer than 10 highly homologous variants. Some motif variants had been reported before (in reactive arthritis synovial fluid and blood).

Quantitative 5'-RACE with molecular barcodes produced the TCR beta libraries. MiXCR, run by TCRdb on the 5' RACE reads, gives a single entry per CDR3 protein. The repertoire holds hundreds of thousands of distinct CDR3 sequences, with about 11% as singletons. CDR3 length: 18 amino acids. Trimming pared 4 bases from V and 7 bases from J, leaving 32 bases between. In germline, CDR1 is DFQATT, CDR2 SNEGSKA (reference sequence). The chain links TRBV20-1 to TRBJ2-7, with D perhaps TRBD2 (6 bases). The receptor's source is a male donor with ankylosing spondylitis. The sample comprised blood, either unsorted or a sorted T cell fraction (not recorded which). Written as DNA, the CDR3 is TGCAGTGCTACTGGGAGAGGGAGGCAATTACCTACGAGAACAGAGCAGTACTTC. Translating it yields CSATGRGRQLPTRTEQYF.